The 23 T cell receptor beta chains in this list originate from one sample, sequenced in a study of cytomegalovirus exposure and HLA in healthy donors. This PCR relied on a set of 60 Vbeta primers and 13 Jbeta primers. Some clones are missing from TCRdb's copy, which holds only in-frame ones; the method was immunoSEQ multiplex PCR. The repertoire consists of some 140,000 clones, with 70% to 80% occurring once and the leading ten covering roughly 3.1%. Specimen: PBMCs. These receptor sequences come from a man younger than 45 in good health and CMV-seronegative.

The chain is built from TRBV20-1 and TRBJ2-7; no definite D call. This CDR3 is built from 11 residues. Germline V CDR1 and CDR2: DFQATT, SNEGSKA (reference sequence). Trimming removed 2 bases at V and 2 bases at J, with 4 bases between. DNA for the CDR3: TGCAGTGCTAGACAGGCCTACGAGCAGTACTTC. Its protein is CSARQAYEQYF.

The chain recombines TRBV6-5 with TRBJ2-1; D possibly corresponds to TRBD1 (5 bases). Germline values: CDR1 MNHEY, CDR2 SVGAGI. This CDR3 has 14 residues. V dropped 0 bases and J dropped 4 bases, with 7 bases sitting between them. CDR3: CASSYSKGYNEQFF. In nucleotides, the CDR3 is TGTGCCAGCAGTTACTCGAAGGGGTACAATGAGCAGTTCTTC.

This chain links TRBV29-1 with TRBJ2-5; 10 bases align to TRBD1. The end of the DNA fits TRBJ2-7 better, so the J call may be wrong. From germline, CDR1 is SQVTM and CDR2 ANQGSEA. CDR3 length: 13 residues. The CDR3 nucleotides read TGCAGCGTTGGGACAGGGGGTTATAACGAGCAGTACTTC. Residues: CSVGTGGYNEQYF.

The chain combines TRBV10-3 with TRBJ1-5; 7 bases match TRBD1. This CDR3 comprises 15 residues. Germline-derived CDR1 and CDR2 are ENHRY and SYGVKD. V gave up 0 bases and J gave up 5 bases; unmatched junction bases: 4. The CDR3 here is CAISESDREDQPQHF. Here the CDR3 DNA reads TGTGCCATCAGTGAGTCCGACAGGGAGGATCAGCCCCAGCATTTT.

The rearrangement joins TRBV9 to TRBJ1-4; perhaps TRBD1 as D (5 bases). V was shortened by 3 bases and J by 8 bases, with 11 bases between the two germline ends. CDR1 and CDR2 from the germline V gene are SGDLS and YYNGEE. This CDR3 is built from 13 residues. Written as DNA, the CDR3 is TGTGCCAGCAGCGCCGGGGGGGAGGAAAAACTGTTTTTT. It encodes CASSAGGEEKLFF.

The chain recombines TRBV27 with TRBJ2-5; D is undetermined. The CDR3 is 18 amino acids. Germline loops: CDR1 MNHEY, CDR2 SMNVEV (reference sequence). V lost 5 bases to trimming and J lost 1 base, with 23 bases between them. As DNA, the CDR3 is TGTGCCAGCAGTCCCGGAGTCTTCGGATTTAACCCCCAAGAGACCCAGTACTTC. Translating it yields CASSPGVFGFNPQETQYF.

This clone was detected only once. The DNA of the CDR3 is TGTGCCAGCAGCCCAGGGAGGGGATTTTCGGAGACCCAGTACTTC. Encoded protein: CASSPGRGFSETQYF. The gene calls are TRBV28 and TRBJ2-5, with TRBD2 matching 7 bases. The junction had 12 bases not matched to a gene; V was cut back by 6 bases and J by 5 bases. In germline, CDR1 is MDHEN, CDR2 SYDVKM. This CDR3 has 15 residues.

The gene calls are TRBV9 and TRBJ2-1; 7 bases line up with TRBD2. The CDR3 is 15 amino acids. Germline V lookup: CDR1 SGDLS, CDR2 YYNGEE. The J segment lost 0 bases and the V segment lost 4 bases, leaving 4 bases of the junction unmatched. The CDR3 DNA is TGTGCCAGCAGCCGGGGGGTCAGCTCCTACAATGAGCAGTTCTTC. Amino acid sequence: CASSRGVSSYNEQFF.

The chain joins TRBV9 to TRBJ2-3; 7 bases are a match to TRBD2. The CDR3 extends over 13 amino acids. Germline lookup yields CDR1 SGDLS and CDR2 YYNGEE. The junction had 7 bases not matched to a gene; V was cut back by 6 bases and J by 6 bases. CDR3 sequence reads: CASKPRGEDTQYF. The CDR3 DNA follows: TGTGCCAGCAAACCCCGGGGGGAGGATACGCAGTATTTT.

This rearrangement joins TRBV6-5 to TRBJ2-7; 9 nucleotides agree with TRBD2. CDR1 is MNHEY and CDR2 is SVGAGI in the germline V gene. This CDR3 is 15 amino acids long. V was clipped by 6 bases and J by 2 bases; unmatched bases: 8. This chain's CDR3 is CASRLGAGGTYEQYF. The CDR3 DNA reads TGTGCCAGCAGGTTGGGAGCGGGAGGTACCTACGAGCAGTACTTC.

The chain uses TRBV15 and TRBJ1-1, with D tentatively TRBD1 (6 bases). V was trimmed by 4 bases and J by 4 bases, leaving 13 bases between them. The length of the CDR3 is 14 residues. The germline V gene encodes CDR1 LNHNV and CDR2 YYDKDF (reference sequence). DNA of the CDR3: TGTGCCACCAGCACCGTGGGGGCGGGCACTGAAGCTTTCTTT. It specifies CATSTVGAGTEAFF.

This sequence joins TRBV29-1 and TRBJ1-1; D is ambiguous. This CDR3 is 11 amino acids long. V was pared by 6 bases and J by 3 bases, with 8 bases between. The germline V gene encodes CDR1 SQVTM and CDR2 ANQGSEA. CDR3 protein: CSVLLYTEAFF. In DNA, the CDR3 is TGCAGCGTCCTATTATACACTGAAGCTTTCTTT.

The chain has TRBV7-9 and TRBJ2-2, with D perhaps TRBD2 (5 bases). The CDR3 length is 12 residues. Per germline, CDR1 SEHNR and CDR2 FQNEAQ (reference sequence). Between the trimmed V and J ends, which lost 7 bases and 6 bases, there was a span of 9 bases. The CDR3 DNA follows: TGTGCCAGCACCCCCGGGGCCGGGGAGCTGTTTTTT. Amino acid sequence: CASTPGAGELFF.

The CDR3 nucleotides read TGCAGCGTTAGGACAGGGAAGATTGCCTACAATGAGCAGTTCTTC. It specifies CSVRTGKIAYNEQFF. V and J are TRBV29-1 and TRBJ2-1; 8 bases fit TRBD1. The CDR3 consists of 15 residues. Trimming took 5 bases from V and 2 from J; bases not matched to a gene: 8. Germline V gene data show CDR1 as SQVTM and CDR2 as ANQGSEA.

CDR3 in DNA: TGTGCCAGCAGTTTACTCGGGACAACTGGAAACACCATATATTTT. It translates to CASSLLGTTGNTIYF. J is TRBJ1-3 and V is TRBV6-6; D is perhaps TRBD1 (6 bases). Trimming pared 4 bases from V and 2 bases from J, leaving 12 bases between. The CDR3 loop spans 15 amino acids. In germline, CDR1 is MNHNY, CDR2 SVGAGI (reference sequence).

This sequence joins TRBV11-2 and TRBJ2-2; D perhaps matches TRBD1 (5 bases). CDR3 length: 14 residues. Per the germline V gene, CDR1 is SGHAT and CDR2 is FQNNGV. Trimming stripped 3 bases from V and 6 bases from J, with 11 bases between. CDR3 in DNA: TGTGCCAGCAGCTTTGGACCAGGGTCCGGGGAGCTGTTTTTT. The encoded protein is CASSFGPGSGELFF. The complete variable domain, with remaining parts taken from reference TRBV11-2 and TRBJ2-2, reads EAGVAQSPRYKIIEKRQSVAFWCNPISGHATLYWYQQILGQGPKLLIQFQNNGVVDDSQLPKDRFSAERLKGVDSTLKIQPAKLEDSAVYLCASSFGPGSGELFFGEGSRLTVL.

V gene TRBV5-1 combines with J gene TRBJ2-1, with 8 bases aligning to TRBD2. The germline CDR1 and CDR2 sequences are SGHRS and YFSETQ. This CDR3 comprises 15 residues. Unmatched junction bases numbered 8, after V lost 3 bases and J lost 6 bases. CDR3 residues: CASSSDGTRPNEQFF. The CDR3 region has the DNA TGCGCCAGCAGCTCCGATGGGACTAGACCCAATGAGCAGTTCTTC. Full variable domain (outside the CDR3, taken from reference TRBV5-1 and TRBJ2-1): KAGVTQTPRYLIKTRGQQVTLSCSPISGHRSVSWYQQTPGQGLQFLFEYFSETQRNKGNFPGRFSGRQFSNSRSEMNVSTLELGDSALYLCASSSDGTRPNEQFFGPGTRLTVL.

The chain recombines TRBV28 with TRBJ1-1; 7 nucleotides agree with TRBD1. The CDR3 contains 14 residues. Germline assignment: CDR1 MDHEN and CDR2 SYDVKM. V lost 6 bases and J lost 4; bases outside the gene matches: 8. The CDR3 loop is CASSPGGGGTEAFF. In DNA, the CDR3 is TGTGCCAGCAGCCCAGGGGGAGGTGGCACTGAAGCTTTCTTT.

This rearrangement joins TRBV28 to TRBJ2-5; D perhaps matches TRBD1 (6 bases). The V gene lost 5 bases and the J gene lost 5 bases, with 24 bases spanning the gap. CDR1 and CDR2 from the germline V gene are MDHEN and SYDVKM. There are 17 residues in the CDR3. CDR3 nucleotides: TGTGCCAGCAGTCTCCCCGGGACATCCGTCGGCCCGGAGACCCAGTACTTC. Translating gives CASSLPGTSVGPETQYF.

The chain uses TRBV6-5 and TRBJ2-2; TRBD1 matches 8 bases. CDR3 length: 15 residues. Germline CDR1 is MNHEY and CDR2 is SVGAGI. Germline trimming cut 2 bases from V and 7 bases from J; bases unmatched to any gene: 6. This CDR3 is CASSYGRGQGGELFF. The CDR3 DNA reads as TGTGCCAGCAGTTACGGCAGGGGGCAGGGCGGGGAGCTGTTTTTT.

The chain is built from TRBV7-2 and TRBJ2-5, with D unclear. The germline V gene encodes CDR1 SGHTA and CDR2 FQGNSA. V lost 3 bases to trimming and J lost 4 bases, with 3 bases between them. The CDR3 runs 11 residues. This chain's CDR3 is CASSFLETQYF. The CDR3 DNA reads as TGTGCCAGCAGCTTTCTAGAGACCCAGTACTTC.

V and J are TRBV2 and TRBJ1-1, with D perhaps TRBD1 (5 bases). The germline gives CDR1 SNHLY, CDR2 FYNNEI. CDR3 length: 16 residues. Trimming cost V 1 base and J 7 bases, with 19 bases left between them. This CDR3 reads CASSEDYAPGIDEAFF. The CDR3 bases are TGTGCCAGCAGTGAAGATTATGCCCCAGGGATCGATGAAGCTTTCTTT.

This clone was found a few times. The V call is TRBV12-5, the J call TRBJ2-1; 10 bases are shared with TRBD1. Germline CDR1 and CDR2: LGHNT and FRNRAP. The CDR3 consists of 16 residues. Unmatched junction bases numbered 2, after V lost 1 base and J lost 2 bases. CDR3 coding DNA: TGTGCTAGTGGTTTGGACGGGACAGGGGCCTACAATGAGCAGTTCTTC. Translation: CASGLDGTGAYNEQFF. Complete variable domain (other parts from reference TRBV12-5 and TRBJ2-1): DARVTQTPRHKVTEMGQEVTMRCQPILGHNTVFWYRQTMMQGLELLAYFRNRAPLDDSGMPKDRFSAEMPDATLATLKIQPSEPRDSAVYFCASGLDGTGAYNEQFFGPGTRLTVL.